This TCR beta chain comes out of a study of immune evolution from preneoplasia to lung adenocarcinoma. Trimming took 2 bases from V and 5 from J, leaving 9 bases between them. Looked up from germline, CDR1 is SGHTA and CDR2 is FQGTGA. The CDR3 has 13 residues. Overall study findings and caveats: Highest clonality occurred in KRAS-mutant, not EGFR-mutant or double wild-type, nodules. Top clone share appeared to fall from AAH through AIS, MIA, adenocarcinoma.

A word on this clone: What it binds is not known.

Repertoires were generated with immunoSEQ multiplex PCR, while TCRdb's copy carries only in-frame clones and drops some. Among around 16,000 clones listed, approximately 86% were seen once. Nucleic acids came from premalignant or tumor cells enriched by macro-dissection. The chain uses TRBV7-3 and TRBJ2-5, with D perhaps TRBD2 (6 bases). The clonotype was recovered from a person between 65 and 79 years old with invasive lung adenocarcinoma. The specimen was FFPE invasive lung adenocarcinoma tissue. The CDR3 nucleotides are TGTGCCAGCAGCTTAGGGGGAGGCGAGACCCAGTACTTC. It translates to CASSLGGGETQYF.